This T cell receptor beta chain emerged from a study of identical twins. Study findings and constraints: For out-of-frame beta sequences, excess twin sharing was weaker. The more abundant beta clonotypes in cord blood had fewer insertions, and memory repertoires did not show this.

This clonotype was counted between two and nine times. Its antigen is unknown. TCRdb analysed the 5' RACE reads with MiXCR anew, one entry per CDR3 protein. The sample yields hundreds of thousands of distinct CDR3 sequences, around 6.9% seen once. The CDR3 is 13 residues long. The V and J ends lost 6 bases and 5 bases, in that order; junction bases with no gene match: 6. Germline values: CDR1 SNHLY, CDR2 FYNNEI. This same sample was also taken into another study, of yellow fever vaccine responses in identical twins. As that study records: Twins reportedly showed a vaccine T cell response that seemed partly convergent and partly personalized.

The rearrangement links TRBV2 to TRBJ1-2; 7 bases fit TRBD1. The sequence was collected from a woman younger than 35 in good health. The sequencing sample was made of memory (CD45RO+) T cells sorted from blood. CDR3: CASSATGEYGYTF. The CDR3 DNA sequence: TGTGCCAGCAGCGCAACAGGGGAATATGGCTACACCTTC.